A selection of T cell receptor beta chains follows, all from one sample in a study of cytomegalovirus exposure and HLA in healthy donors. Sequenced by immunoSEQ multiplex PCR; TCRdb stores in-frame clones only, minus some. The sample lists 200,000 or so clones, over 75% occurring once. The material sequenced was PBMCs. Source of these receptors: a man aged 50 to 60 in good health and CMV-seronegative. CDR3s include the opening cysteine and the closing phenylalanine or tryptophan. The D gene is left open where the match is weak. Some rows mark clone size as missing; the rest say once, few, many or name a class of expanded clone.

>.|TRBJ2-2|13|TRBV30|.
TGTGCCTGGAGCCCCGGGGTTCCCGGGGAGCTGTTTTTT
CAWSPGVPGELFF
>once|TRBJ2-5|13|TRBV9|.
TGTGCCAGCAGCGGCCTAGGTTGGGAGACCCAGTACTTC
CASSGLGWETQYF
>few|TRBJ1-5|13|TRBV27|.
TGTGCCAGCAGTTTGGACACCAATCAGCCCCAGCATTTT
CASSLDTNQPQHF
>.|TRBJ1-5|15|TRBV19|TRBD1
TGTGCCAGCAGGACAGGTGGGGTTGAGGTTCAGCCCCAGCATTTT
CASRTGGVEVQPQHF
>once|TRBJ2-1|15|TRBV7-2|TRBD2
TGTGCCAGCAGCTTACAACTAGCGGGAGGAAATGAGCAGTTCTTC
CASSLQLAGGNEQFF
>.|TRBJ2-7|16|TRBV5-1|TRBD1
TGCGCCAGCAGCTTGGGGCCAGCAGGGGGCATCTACGAGCAGTACTTC
CASSLGPAGGIYEQYF
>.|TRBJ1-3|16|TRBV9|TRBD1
TGTGCCAGCAGCGTAGGACAGGGTATGGGCGGAAACACCATATATTTT
CASSVGQGMGGNTIYF
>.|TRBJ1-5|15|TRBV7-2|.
TGTGCCAGCAGCTTTGCGGGGGGGCGGGATCAGCCCCAGCATTTT
CASSFAGGRDQPQHF
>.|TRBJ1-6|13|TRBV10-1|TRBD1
TGCGCCAGTCCCGGGACAGGGGGCGGGTTCCTCCACTTT
CASPGTGGGFLHF
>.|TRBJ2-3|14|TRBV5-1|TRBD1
TGCGCCAGCAGCCGACAGGGGGTGGCAGATACGCAGTATTTT
CASSRQGVADTQYF
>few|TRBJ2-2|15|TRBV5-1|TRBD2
TGCGCCAGCTCCAGCGGGGACGCGAACACCGGGGAGCTGTTTTTT
CASSSGDANTGELFF